This TCR beta chain is drawn from a study of T cells in narcolepsy. The table came from immunoSEQ multiplex PCR; TCRdb's copy has only in-frame clones and leaves some out. The table shows 30,000 to 35,000 clones, with roughly four fifths occurring only once. The germline V and J ends were trimmed by 2 bases and 9 bases, with 17 bases remaining between them. Germline values: CDR1 SNHLY, CDR2 FYNNEI. The CDR3 extends over 15 amino acids. With respect to this clone: What it binds is not known.

Findings and caveats of the study: Same-patient CSF and blood CD4+ T cell clonotypes included HCRT-specific and TRIB2-specific autoreactive ones. Blood of same and different patients, but not healthy controls, reportedly held recurring autoreactive clonotypes.

The TCR was taken from a human donor with narcolepsy. V gene TRBV2 combines with J gene TRBJ2-1; either TRBD1 or TRBD2 may fit D (5 bases each). The sample taken for sequencing was CD45RA- memory CD4+ T cells from PBMCs. Here the CDR3 reads CASSESRGRTGEQFF. The CDR3 DNA sequence: TGTGCCAGCAGTGAATCAAGAGGGAGAACAGGTGAGCAGTTCTTC.